This T cell receptor beta chain was found in a study of cytomegalovirus exposure and HLA in healthy donors. The study ran its PCR with 60 Vbeta and 13 Jbeta primers. Libraries were prepared by immunoSEQ multiplex PCR; TCRdb keeps only in-frame clonotypes and omits some of them. This sample has approximately 120,000 clones; around 77% occur once, and the top ten carry under 1.5%. The junction had 4 bases not matched to a gene; V was cut back by 6 bases and J by 0 bases. The CDR3 consists of 14 residues. Per germline, CDR1 SGHAT and CDR2 FQDESV (reference sequence). V is TRBV11-1 and J is TRBJ1-1; 7 bases match TRBD1. Sample: PBMCs. The TCR comes from a man aged 45-65 years in good health and CMV-seronegative. CDR3 coding DNA: TGTGCCAGCAGAGGGGACAGCATGAACACTGAAGCTTTCTTT. The encoded protein is CASRGDSMNTEAFF. Drawing the rest from reference TRBV11-1 and TRBJ1-1, the complete variable domain is EAEVAQSPRYKITEKSQAVAFWCDPISGHATLYWYRQILGQGPELLVQFQDESVVDDSQLPKDRFSAERLKGVDSTLKIQPAELGDSAMYLCASRGDSMNTEAFFGQGTRLTVV.